Sequencing of this TCR beta chain was carried out in a study of T cells in Graves' hyperthyroidism and ophthalmopathy. This CDR3 region has 14 residues. Germline V lookup: CDR1 SGHRS, CDR2 YFSETQ. Between the trimmed V and J ends, which lost 3 bases and 1 base, there was a span of 10 bases. Authors of the study amplified TCR beta CDR3 regions from RNA transcripts. The HTBI primer set drove a first-round RT-PCR of the TCR CDR3. Using its own MiXCR run on the multiplex PCR reads, TCRdb lists one record per CDR3 protein. The sample includes approximately 270,000 distinct CDR3 sequences, more than 12% of them seen just once.

This rearrangement joins TRBV5-1 to TRBJ1-1; the D gene is possibly TRBD1 (5 bases). The sample was blood. The TCR originated in a woman aged 40 to 50 with Graves' hyperthyroidism that later progressed to Graves' ophthalmopathy. CDR3 in amino acids: CASSWGPSNTEAFF. The DNA of the CDR3 is TGCGCCAGCAGCTGGGGACCTTCGAACACTGAAGCTTTCTTT. The whole variable domain, remainder taken from reference TRBV5-1 and TRBJ1-1, is KAGVTQTPRYLIKTRGQQVTLSCSPISGHRSVSWYQQTPGQGLQFLFEYFSETQRNKGNFPGRFSGRQFSNSRSEMNVSTLELGDSALYLCASSWGPSNTEAFFGQGTRLTVV.